The 10 T cell receptor beta chains below were found in one sample sequenced in a study of technical replicates of blood from a handful of donors. The method was immunoSEQ multiplex PCR; TCRdb's version includes in-frame clones alone and lacks a portion of them. Among tens of thousands of clones, more than 85% were seen once, and the ten largest hold approximately 0.41%. The specimen was T cells isolated from PBMCs. The source of these receptors is a human donor in good health.

This clone was seen a handful of times. V usage is TRBV27 and J usage is TRBJ2-2; TRBD2 agrees at 11 bases. J gave up 3 bases and V 4 bases, and 1 base lay outside the gene matches. CDR1 is MNHEY, CDR2 SMNVEV, per germline (reference sequence). This CDR3 contains 15 residues. CDR3 residues: CASSYSGRDTGELFF. In DNA form, the CDR3 reads TGTGCCAGCAGTTATAGCGGGAGGGACACCGGGGAGCTGTTTTTT.

The genes are TRBV9 and TRBJ2-3; TRBD1 matches 8 bases. Per germline, CDR1 SGDLS and CDR2 YYNGEE. This CDR3 spans 16 amino acids. After removal of 2 bases from V and 5 bases from J, the junction contained 10 bases not matched to a gene. The CDR3 protein is CASSVTGGAMLDTQYF. Here the CDR3 DNA reads TGTGCCAGCAGCGTTACAGGGGGAGCTATGTTAGATACGCAGTATTTT.

The chain combines TRBV6-7 with TRBJ2-6; no clear D. TRBV6-7 is flagged as an ORF with uncertain function. The length of the CDR3 is 18 residues. V was clipped by 5 bases and J by 5 bases, with 22 bases between them. The CDR3, as DNA: TGTGCCAGCAGTAGCAGATCGCGTATTTACAGTCGGGCCAACGTCCTGACTTTC. Amino acids: CASSSRSRIYSRANVLTF.

V usage is TRBV7-2 and J usage is TRBJ1-1; D may be TRBD1 (5 bases). CDR3 size: 14 residues. Germline lookup yields CDR1 SGHTA and CDR2 FQGNSA. V lost 7 bases to trimming and J lost 5 bases, with 17 bases between them. The CDR3 sequence is CASIPMQGRTEAFF. The DNA of the CDR3 is TGTGCCAGCATCCCAATGCAGGGTCGGACTGAAGCTTTCTTT.

The chain recombines TRBV29-1 with TRBJ2-3; tentatively, D is TRBD1 (7 bases). The CDR3 is made up of 13 amino acids. The germline gives CDR1 SQVTM, CDR2 ANQGSEA. V was pared by 1 base and J by 6 bases, with 11 bases between. The CDR3 sequence: CSVEGSGGDTQYF. The CDR3 DNA follows: TGCAGCGTTGAAGGATCAGGGGGGGATACGCAGTATTTT.

The J gene is TRBJ1-1, the V gene TRBV10-2; D uncertain. Per germline, CDR1 WSHSY and CDR2 SAAADI. V was clipped by 7 bases and J by 2 bases, with 8 bases between them. The CDR3 runs to 12 residues. CDR3 in amino acids: CASTSSNTEAFF. DNA for the CDR3: TGCGCCAGCACTTCGAGTAACACTGAAGCTTTCTTT.

The V call is TRBV5-3, the J call TRBJ1-2; 7 positions agree with TRBD1. Being an ORF, TRBV5-3 has a function that is uncertain. The CDR3 is 13 amino acids. V was pared by 4 bases and J by 2 bases, with 2 bases of the junction left unmatched. The CDR3 spells CARSLQGNYGYTF. The CDR3 DNA follows: TGTGCCAGAAGCCTACAGGGGAACTATGGCTACACCTTC.

A single count supports this clone. The CDR3 loop reads CASSAGTDYGYTF. CDR3 nucleotides: TGTGCCAGCAGTGCGGGGACAGACTATGGCTACACCTTC. The rearrangement links TRBV7-9 to TRBJ1-2, with 7 bases that match TRBD1. This CDR3 spans 13 amino acids. Losses at the gene ends were 6 bases for V and 3 bases for J; bases not matched to a gene: 4. Germline values: CDR1 SEHNR, CDR2 FQNEAQ (reference sequence).

V usage is TRBV28 and J usage is TRBJ1-5; 9 bases line up with TRBD1. The junction had 0 bases not matched to a gene; V was cut back by 4 bases and J by 2 bases. Per the germline V gene, CDR1 is MDHEN and CDR2 is SYDVKM. The CDR3 contains 14 residues. The CDR3 DNA reads as TGTGCCAGCAGTTACAGGGGGCGCAATCAGCCCCAGCATTTT. Translated: CASSYRGRNQPQHF.

The chain has TRBV28 and TRBJ2-3; D is ambiguous. Germline CDR1 MDHEN, CDR2 SYDVKM. Trimming pared 1 base from V and 7 bases from J, leaving 3 bases between. The CDR3 is 11 amino acids. CDR3 sequence reads: CASSLSHTQYF. The CDR3 DNA follows: TGTGCCAGCAGTTTATCTCATACGCAGTATTTT. The whole variable domain, filled in from reference TRBV28 and TRBJ2-3, reads DVKVTQSSRYLVKRTGEKVFLECVQDMDHENMFWYRQDPGLGLRLIYFSYDVKMKEKGDIPEGYSVSREKKERFSLILESASTNQTSMYLCASSLSHTQYFGPGTRLTVL.